Sequencing of this T cell receptor (delta chain) was carried out in a study of Vδ1+ human thymocytes. This clone has more than one count but fewer than ten. Its antigen is currently unknown. The template was reverse-transcribed extracted RNA. Multiplex PCR used pooled V-gene forward primers and a constant-region reverse primer to amplify CDR3s. TCRdb reran clone calling via CATT on the multiplex PCR reads. The sample lists some 54,000 delta-chain clones, about a sixth occurring once. V lost 5 bases, J lost 12 bases, and 25 bases lay in between. The CDR3 is 15 residues long. CDR1 TSWWSYY and CDR2 QGS come from the germline V gene. Study-level points and caveats: Thymic TRG and TRD repertoires appeared highly polyclonal. About 20% of thymic delta-chain sequences were Vdelta2, with few Vdelta3, unlike blood Vdelta1+ controls.

The sequencing sample was made of Vdelta1+ gamma-delta thymocytes from the thymus. Subset reported: FACS-sorted CD3+ TCRalphabeta- TCRVdelta1+ TCRVdelta2- thymocytes. The sequence came from a boy in the first two years of life who had congenital heart surgery. The chain employs TRDV1 and TRDJ1; perhaps D is TRDD2 or TRDD3 (6 bases each). The CDR3 loop reads CALGPGPLPLNWVIF. CDR3 DNA sequence: TGTGCTCTTGGGCCGGGGCCTCTTCCTTTGAACTGGGTCATCTTT.